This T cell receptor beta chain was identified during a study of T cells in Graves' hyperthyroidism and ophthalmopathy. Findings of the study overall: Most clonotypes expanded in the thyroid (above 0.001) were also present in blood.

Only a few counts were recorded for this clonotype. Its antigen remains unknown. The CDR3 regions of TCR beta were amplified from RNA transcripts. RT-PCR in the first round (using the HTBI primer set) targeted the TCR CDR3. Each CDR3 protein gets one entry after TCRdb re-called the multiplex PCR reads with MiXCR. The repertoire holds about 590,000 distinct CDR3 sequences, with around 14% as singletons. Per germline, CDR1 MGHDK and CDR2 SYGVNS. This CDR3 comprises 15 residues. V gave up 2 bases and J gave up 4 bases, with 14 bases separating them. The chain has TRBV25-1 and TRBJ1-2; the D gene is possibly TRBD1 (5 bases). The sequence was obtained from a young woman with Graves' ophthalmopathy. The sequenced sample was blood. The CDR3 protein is CASSEAAGGFYGYTF. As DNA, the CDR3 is TGTGCCAGCAGTGAAGCGGCGGGGGGATTCTATGGCTACACCTTC.